Shown below are 31 T cell receptor beta chains from a single sample sequenced in a study of T cell responses to AZD1222 COVID-19 vaccine. The method was immunoSEQ multiplex PCR; TCRdb's version includes in-frame clones alone and lacks a portion of them. This table holds tens of thousands of clones, around 84% found once. Sequencing was performed on peripheral blood, taken on day 0 of AZD1222 vaccination. These receptors were obtained from an adult in good health.

This clone has more than one count but fewer than ten. This CDR3 reads CASSLTDTGDYGYTF. The CDR3 DNA follows: TGTGCCAGCTCCCTGACGGACACTGGGGACTATGGCTACACCTTC. The chain couples TRBV28 to TRBJ1-2; a weak D match, TRBD1 (5 bases). V lost 8 bases, J lost 3 bases, and 19 bases lay in between. The germline CDR1 and CDR2 sequences are MDHEN and SYDVKM. CDR3 length: 15 amino acids.

The rearrangement links TRBV29-1 to TRBJ1-2, with TRBD1 as a possible D gene (6 bases). The CDR3 totals 12 residues. The V gene's germline CDR1 is SQVTM and CDR2 ANQGSEA. The ends were cut back, 5 bases at V and 0 bases at J, with 7 bases in the middle. The DNA of the CDR3 is TGCAGCGTTACAGGGTCTAACTATGGCTACACCTTC. Translating gives CSVTGSNYGYTF.

The CDR3 is CASSNLNQPQHF. The CDR3 bases are TGTGCCAGTAGTAACCTCAATCAGCCCCAGCATTTT. V usage is TRBV19 and J usage is TRBJ1-5; D is unclear. Germline CDR1 LNHDA, CDR2 SQIVND (reference sequence). Deletions cut 4 bases from V and 3 bases from J, with 4 bases between. The length of the CDR3 is 12 residues.

This chain links TRBV30 with TRBJ2-3, with unresolved D. Per germline, CDR1 GTSNPN and CDR2 SVGIG (reference sequence). This CDR3 comprises 13 residues. V lost 0 bases, J lost 6 bases, and 10 bases lay in between. The CDR3 reads CAWSVVLQDTQYF. CDR3 DNA sequence: TGTGCCTGGAGTGTAGTACTGCAGGATACGCAGTATTTT. The full variable domain, completed using reference TRBV30 and TRBJ2-3, is SQTIHQWPATLVQPVGSPLSLECTVEGTSNPNLYWYRQAAGRGLQLLFYSVGIGQISSEVPQNLSASRPQDRQFILSSKKLLLSDSGFYLCAWSVVLQDTQYFGPGTRLTVL.

The J gene is TRBJ1-1, the V gene TRBV6-2 or TRBV6-3, with no clear D. CDR1 and CDR2 from the germline V gene are MNHEY and SVGEGT. V was pared by 5 bases and J by 2 bases, with 18 bases between. The CDR3 has 16 residues. CDR3 region: CASSGPFGRRNTEAFF. In nucleotides, the CDR3 is TGTGCCAGCAGTGGCCCGTTCGGACGTCGTAACACTGAAGCTTTCTTT.

The rearrangement links TRBV4-1 to TRBJ1-5; D not certain. Trimming removed 0 bases from V and 4 bases from J, with 10 bases in between. Per the germline V gene, CDR1 is MGHRA and CDR2 is YSYEKL. CDR3 length equals 15 residues. CDR3 in DNA: TGCGCCAGCAGCCAAGATTGGCCGTTGAATCAGCCCCAGCATTTT. It is translated as CASSQDWPLNQPQHF.

This chain uses TRBV14 with TRBJ2-7; 8 bases are a match to TRBD1. V dropped 1 base and J dropped 2; count of bases not matched to a gene: 4. Germline V gene data show CDR1 as SGHDN and CDR2 as FVKESK. CDR3 length: 15 amino acids. The CDR3 reads CASSQGTGRAYEQYF. CDR3 bases: TGTGCCAGCAGCCAAGGGACAGGGCGCGCCTACGAGCAGTACTTC.

This clone was seen a handful of times. This rearrangement joins TRBV5-4 to TRBJ1-2; 11 positions agree with TRBD1. Trimming removed 0 bases from V and 6 bases from J; junction bases left unmatched: 4. Germline lookup yields CDR1 SGHNT and CDR2 YYREEE (reference sequence). The CDR3 extends over 15 amino acids. The CDR3: CASSLGRTGGHGYTF. The DNA for the CDR3 is TGTGCCAGCAGCTTGGGACGGACAGGGGGCCATGGCTACACCTTC.

This rearrangement joins TRBV10-3 to TRBJ2-7; 8 nucleotides line up with TRBD2. CDR1 is ENHRY, CDR2 SYGVKD, per germline. The ends lost 3 bases at V and 2 bases at J; junction bases unmatched: 3. The CDR3 length is 14 residues. CDR3 sequence reads: CAISDNGGAYEQYF. The CDR3 coding sequence is TGTGCCATCAGTGATAACGGGGGGGCCTACGAGCAGTACTTC.

This clone was recorded once. This chain connects TRBV18 to TRBJ2-3, with 8 bases identical to TRBD1. The germline gives CDR1 KGHSH, CDR2 LQKENI. Unmatched junction bases numbered 13, after V lost 6 bases and J lost 8 bases. The CDR3 runs to 15 residues. The CDR3 nucleotides are TGTGCCAGCTCGACCGGGACAGGCCGCCTCGGTACGCAGTATTTT. Protein sequence: CASSTGTGRLGTQYF.

This chain uses TRBV12-1 with TRBJ2-1. TRBV12-1 is noted as a pseudogene. CDR3 length: 16 residues. Here the CDR3 reads CASSFGSCRAYNEQFF. CDR3 DNA: TGTGCCAGCAGCTTTGGAAGTTGTAGGGCCTACAATGAGCAGTTCTTC.

This clone was observed a single time. CDR3: CASSLALNTEAFF. The CDR3 DNA reads TGTGCCAGCAGTTTAGCTCTGAACACTGAAGCTTTCTTT. The rearrangement links TRBV12-3 or TRBV12-4 to TRBJ1-1; D is uncertain. Trimming took 0 bases from V and 0 from J, leaving 2 bases between them. The CDR3 extends over 13 amino acids.

A few counts support this clone. CDR3 residues: CASSGGGTVPSPFNEKLFF. CDR3 bases: TGTGCCAGCAGCGGAGGAGGGACAGTCCCGTCCCCATTTAATGAAAAACTGTTTTTT. This chain connects TRBV7-9 to TRBJ1-4; 7 bases align to TRBD1. The V gene end was trimmed by 5 bases and the J gene end by 4 bases; junction bases not matched to a gene: 19. The CDR3 spans 19 residues. Germline CDR1 is SEHNR and CDR2 is FQNEAQ (reference sequence).

This clone appeared a single time. V is TRBV10-3 and J is TRBJ2-2; 8 bases fit TRBD1. The CDR3 covers 14 residues. J was trimmed by 4 bases and V by 6 bases; bases with no gene match: 4. In germline, CDR1 is ENHRY, CDR2 SYGVKD. This chain's CDR3 is CAIRTGQGTGELFF. CDR3 DNA sequence: TGTGCCATCAGAACCGGACAGGGCACCGGGGAGCTGTTTTTT.

A few counts support this clone. The rearrangement links TRBV2 to TRBJ2-7; D unclear. Germline V gives CDR1 SNHLY, CDR2 FYNNEI. The CDR3 sequence is 14 residues long. V lost 6 bases, J lost 3 bases, and 15 bases lay in between. This CDR3 reads CASRPGRTNYEQYF. CDR3 in DNA: TGTGCCAGCAGGCCGGGCAGGACCAACTACGAGCAGTACTTC. The full variable domain, completed using reference TRBV2 and TRBJ2-7, is EPEVTQTPSHQVTQMGQEVILRCVPISNHLYFYWYRQILGQKVEFLVSFYNNEISEKSEIFDDQFSVERPDGSNFTLKIRSTKLEDSAMYFCASRPGRTNYEQYFGPGTRLTVT.

This CDR3 reads CASSLTGTPNTGELFF. CDR3 nucleotides: TGCGCCAGCAGCTTGACCGGGACACCGAACACCGGGGAGCTGTTTTTT. This chain links TRBV5-1 with TRBJ2-2; the D gene is possibly TRBD1 (6 bases). V gave up 1 base and J gave up 0 bases, with 10 bases separating them. Germline assignment: CDR1 SGHRS and CDR2 YFSETQ. The CDR3 contains 16 residues.

In DNA form, the CDR3 reads TGTGCCAGTAGTATCGGACAGGGGGCCTCTGGGGCCAACGTCCTGACTTTC. It specifies CASSIGQGASGANVLTF. This chain joins TRBV19 and TRBJ2-6; 11 bases line up with TRBD1. Trimming took 3 bases from V and 0 from J; bases not matched to a gene: 1. The CDR3 runs to 17 residues. Looked up from germline, CDR1 is LNHDA and CDR2 is SQIVND (reference sequence).

The chain recombines TRBV6-5 with TRBJ1-3; maybe TRBD1 (5 bases). The CDR3 totals 13 residues. Germline values: CDR1 MNHEY, CDR2 SVGAGI. V dropped 6 bases and J dropped 4 bases, with 10 bases sitting between them. Here the CDR3 reads CASSAGYGNTIYF. The CDR3 coding sequence is TGTGCCAGCAGCGCAGGGTACGGAAACACCATATATTTT.

As DNA, the CDR3 is TGTGCCAGCAGCTTCGGGGGGTTCAACACAGATACGCAGTATTTT. It specifies CASSFGGFNTDTQYF. This chain links TRBV7-9 with TRBJ2-3, with TRBD2 identical over 7 bases. CDR1 SEHNR and CDR2 FQNEAQ come from the germline V gene (reference sequence). The CDR3 is made up of 15 amino acids. V trimming: 3 bases; J trimming: 2 bases; junction bases outside the gene matches: 5. The full variable domain, with the rest looked up from reference TRBV7-9 and TRBJ2-3, is DTGVSQNPRHKITKRGQNVTFRCDPISEHNRLYWYRQTLGQGPEFLTYFQNEAQLEKSRLLSDRFSAERPKGSFSTLEIQRTEQGDSAMYLCASSFGGFNTDTQYFGPGTRLTVL.

The chain carries TRBV25-1 and TRBJ1-1; 9 bases are shared with TRBD1. This CDR3 has 14 residues. CDR1 and CDR2 (germline): MGHDK, SYGVNS. V was pared by 3 bases and J by 1 base, with 0 bases of the junction left unmatched. The CDR3 nucleotides are TGTGCCAGCAGTGAGACAGGGGGGAACACTGAAGCTTTCTTT. Translation gives CASSETGGNTEAFF. Filled out from reference TRBV25-1 and TRBJ1-1, the complete variable domain reads EADIYQTPRYLVIGTGKKITLECSQTMGHDKMYWYQQDPGMELHLIHYSYGVNSTEKGDLSSESTVSRIRTEHFPLTLESARPSHTSQYLCASSETGGNTEAFFGQGTRLTVV.

The chain recombines TRBV6-4 with TRBJ1-2; TRBD1 aligns across 8 bases. Germline V gene data show CDR1 as MRHNA and CDR2 as SNTAGT. V lost 5 bases to trimming and J lost 6 bases; unmatched junction nucleotides: 14. This CDR3 has 16 amino acids. The CDR3 here is CASSRSGGGEAHGYTF. CDR3 nucleotides: TGTGCCAGCAGTAGGTCAGGGGGCGGCGAGGCCCATGGCTACACCTTC.

V gene TRBV19 combines with J gene TRBJ2-1; weak D call: TRBD1 (6 bases). Trimming removed 4 bases from V and 1 base from J, with 8 bases in between. The germline CDR1 and CDR2 sequences are LNHDA and SQIVND (reference sequence). The CDR3 extends over 14 amino acids. The DNA for the CDR3 is TGTGCCAGTAGTACCGGACAGTCCTACAATGAGCAGTTCTTC. Translating gives CASSTGQSYNEQFF.

As to this clone: Additional DNA sequences in this sample encode the identical CDR3. The V gene is TRBV28, the J gene TRBJ2-7; D gene ambiguous. V lost 6 bases, J lost 3 bases, and 6 bases lay in between. The CDR3 loop spans 11 amino acids. CDR1 MDHEN and CDR2 SYDVKM come from the germline V gene. The CDR3 reads CASSSGYEQYF. CDR3 DNA: TGTGCCAGCAGCTCCGGCTACGAGCAGTACTTC.

The genes are TRBV10-1 and TRBJ2-4, with 9 bases matching TRBD2. The CDR3 is 13 residues long. CDR1 is WNHNN and CDR2 is SYGVQD in the germline V gene (reference sequence). V lost 8 bases to trimming and J lost 7 bases; unmatched junction nucleotides: 6. CDR3 in amino acids: CASGAGGTNIQYF. The CDR3 nucleotides read TGCGCCAGCGGAGCGGGAGGAACGAACATTCAGTACTTC.

V and J are TRBV11-2 and TRBJ2-7; 7 bases are shared with TRBD2. The germline CDR1 and CDR2 sequences are SGHAT and FQNNGV. V trimming: 0 bases; J trimming: 3 bases; junction bases outside the gene matches: 5. The CDR3 loop spans 15 amino acids. The CDR3 reads CASSLERLAVYEQYF. As DNA, the CDR3 is TGTGCCAGCAGCTTAGAGCGACTAGCTGTCTACGAGCAGTACTTC.

The chain has TRBV4-2 and TRBJ1-6, with unresolved D. Trimming cost V 0 bases and J 6 bases, with 15 bases left between them. The CDR3 is 17 amino acids. From germline, CDR1 is LGHNA and CDR2 YNFKEQ. CDR3 sequence: CASSQDVWGAGNSPLHF. CDR3 in DNA: TGTGCCAGCAGCCAAGATGTCTGGGGTGCGGGTAATTCACCCCTCCACTTT.

The chain has TRBV5-4 and TRBJ1-3; weak D call: TRBD1 (6 bases). V was trimmed by 0 bases and J by 2 bases, leaving 9 bases between them. CDR1 and CDR2 from the germline V gene are SGHNT and YYREEE (reference sequence). The CDR3 has 15 residues. The CDR3 DNA sequence: TGTGCCAGCAGCTTGGAAGGGGGGCCTGGAAACACCATATATTTT. It specifies CASSLEGGPGNTIYF.

The V call is TRBV28, the J call TRBJ1-3; D is possibly TRBD1 (6 bases). Germline assignment: CDR1 MDHEN and CDR2 SYDVKM. V lost 6 bases, J lost 0 bases, and 24 bases lay in between. This CDR3 is built from 19 residues. The CDR3 DNA sequence: TGTGCCAGCAGGGACGCGGTAGGGGGGGCCCTGTACTCTGGAAACACCATATATTTT. Protein sequence: CASRDAVGGALYSGNTIYF.

This clone has a handful of counts. The chain links TRBV12-5 to TRBJ2-1; no definite D call. The germline gives CDR1 LGHNT, CDR2 FRNRAP. The CDR3 consists of 11 residues. Between the trimmed V and J ends, which lost 5 bases and 5 bases, there was a span of 4 bases. The CDR3 DNA follows: TGTGCTAGTGGTCGCCACAATGAGCAGTTCTTC. Amino acid sequence: CASGRHNEQFF. The full variable domain, rest sourced from reference TRBV12-5 and TRBJ2-1, is DARVTQTPRHKVTEMGQEVTMRCQPILGHNTVFWYRQTMMQGLELLAYFRNRAPLDDSGMPKDRFSAEMPDATLATLKIQPSEPRDSAVYFCASGRHNEQFFGPGTRLTVL.

This clone has only one observation. The rearrangement joins TRBV10-1 to TRBJ1-3; a weak D match, TRBD1 (5 bases). V dropped 3 bases and J dropped 0 bases, with 9 bases sitting between them. Per germline, CDR1 WNHNN and CDR2 SYGVQD (reference sequence). The CDR3 spans 15 residues. CDR3 nucleotides: TGCGCCAGCAGTGAACAGGTTGGCTCTGGAAACACCATATATTTT. Translating gives CASSEQVGSGNTIYF.

The genes are TRBV11-2 and TRBJ1-1; D call uncertain. Trimming took off 1 base at V and 11 bases at J, with 11 bases between the two ends. This CDR3 is 12 amino acids long. Germline loops: CDR1 SGHAT, CDR2 FQNNGV. CDR3 nucleotides: TGTGCCAGCAGCTTAGTTCCCGGGAGGGCTTTCTTT. This codes for CASSLVPGRAFF. The full variable domain, completed using reference TRBV11-2 and TRBJ1-1, is EAGVAQSPRYKIIEKRQSVAFWCNPISGHATLYWYQQILGQGPKLLIQFQNNGVVDDSQLPKDRFSAERLKGVDSTLKIQPAKLEDSAVYLCASSLVPGRAFFGQGTRLTVV.